This T cell receptor (beta chain) emerged from a study of graft-versus-host responses after intestinal transplantation. This clone was detected only a few times. The antigen is undetermined. Sequencing was performed with immunoSEQ multiplex PCR; in TCRdb, only in-frame clones are kept and a portion is missing. Altogether fewer than 50,000 clones are present, about 91% being singletons, with the ten largest covering roughly 4.5%. Overall study findings and caveats: High graft-versus-host to host-versus-graft clonal ratios were seen in allografts of patients with graft-donor T cell macrochimerism.

CDR3 length: 11 amino acids. Germline CDR1 and CDR2: SGHDN and FVKESK. The V end lost 5 bases, the J end lost 7 bases, and 5 bases lay between the germline ends. This TCR was sampled from a human patient who received an intestinal transplant, so some T cells may come from the graft donor. Sequencing was performed on PBMCs, taken 524 days after transplant. The chain uses TRBV14 and TRBJ1-4; D unresolved. The CDR3 is CASSFGEKLFF. The CDR3 DNA sequence: TGTGCCAGCAGCTTCGGTGAAAAACTGTTTTTT.